The source of this T cell receptor beta chain is a study of blood T cell repertoires in COVID-19. TCRdb's copy holds only in-frame clones and misses some; the assay was immunoSEQ multiplex PCR. The table has more than 90,000 clones, around 88% seen once. The CDR3 loop spans 14 amino acids. V gave up 5 bases and J gave up 5 bases, with 15 bases separating them. Germline V CDR1 and CDR2: SGHTA, FQGTGA. The sequence was obtained from a woman aged 55-75 years with COVID-19, enrolled during active disease. The sample consisted of peripheral blood. The chain is built from TRBV7-3 and TRBJ2-5, with D unclear. The CDR3 coding sequence is TGTGCCAGCAGCCTCACCCACTATGGGGAGACCCAGTACTTC. Amino acid sequence: CASSLTHYGETQYF. Based on the CDR3 plus reference TRBV7-3 and TRBJ2-5, the full variable domain is GAGVSQTPSNKVTEKGKYVELRCDPISGHTALYWYRQSLGQGPEFLIYFQGTGAADDSGLPNDRFFAVRPEGSVSTLKIQRTERGDSAVYLCASSLTHYGETQYFGPGTRLLVL.